The rows below give T cell receptor beta chains drawn from one sample of a study of beta chain features in type 1 diabetes. Libraries were prepared by immunoSEQ multiplex PCR; TCRdb keeps only in-frame clonotypes and omits some of them. Altogether under 450,000 clones are present, approximately 15% being singletons, with the ten largest covering about 0.034%. The sample comprised naive CD4+ T cells from blood. These receptors all come from a man aged 25-40 years in good health. CDR3s include the opening cysteine and the closing phenylalanine or tryptophan. A D gene is named only where the DNA matches it firmly. The size of a clone is reported for some rows only, either as once, few or many, or as a class for expanded clones.

clone_size	d_call	j_call	v_call	cdr3_nt	cdr3_aa
-	TRBD2	TRBJ2-3	TRBV6-5	TGTGCCAGCAGCCCGGGACTAGCGACAGATACGCAGTATTTT	CASSPGLATDTQYF
-	-	TRBJ2-7	TRBV9	TGTGCCAGCAGCGGATCCTCCTACGAGCAGTACTTC	CASSGSSYEQYF
-	TRBD1	TRBJ1-5	TRBV28	TGTGCCAGCGAGACAGGGGGCATCGGCAATCAGCCCCAGCATTTT	CASETGGIGNQPQHF
few	-	TRBJ2-7	TRBV9	TGTGCCAGCAGCGTAGTAGGGTTGGGTGAGCAGTACTTC	CASSVVGLGEQYF
few	-	TRBJ1-4	TRBV30	TGTGCCTGGAGTAAGGGCAGGAGAAGTGAAAAACTGTTTTTT	CAWSKGRRSEKLFF
-	-	TRBJ1-4	TRBV23-1	TGCGCCAGCAGTTCGGAGGGGATCGGCGAAAAACTGTTTTTT	CASSSEGIGEKLFF
-	-	TRBJ2-1	TRBV7-9	TGTGCCAGCAGCCTTCGGCGGGATGAGCAGTTCTTC	CASSLRRDEQFF
few	TRBD1	TRBJ1-2	TRBV6-6	TGTGCCAGCAGTTATACAGGGGTTTATGGCTACACCTTC	CASSYTGVYGYTF
-	-	TRBJ2-1	TRBV2	TGTGCCAGCAGTGAAGAAGGGCAGACGACTCCCTACAATGAGCAGTTCTTC	CASSEEGQTTPYNEQFF
few	TRBD1	TRBJ1-2	TRBV30	TGTGCCTGGGGGCGACAGGGCGTCTACACCTTC	CAWGRQGVYTF
-	TRBD1	TRBJ1-2	TRBV7-9	TGTGCCAGCAGCCCGGGACAGGGCCTTGACTATGGCTACACCTTC	CASSPGQGLDYGYTF
few	-	TRBJ2-3	TRBV27	TGTGCCAGCAGTTATTGGGGCCGCTTTGACACAGATACGCAGTATTTT	CASSYWGRFDTDTQYF
few	-	TRBJ1-5	TRBV6-1	TGTGCCAGCAGTGAATGGGGGTTTAGCAATCAGCCCCAGCATTTT	CASSEWGFSNQPQHF
-	-	TRBJ2-3	TRBV7-9	TGTGCCAGCATATCAGGTGCAGATACGCAGTATTTT	CASISGADTQYF
-	-	TRBJ2-3	TRBV9	TGTGCCAGCAGCACCATACTAGGGGCGGATACGCAGTATTTT	CASSTILGADTQYF
-	-	TRBJ2-5	TRBV18	TGTGCCAGCTCACCGGGGGCGACCCAAGAGACCCAGTACTTC	CASSPGATQETQYF
few	TRBD1	TRBJ2-7	TRBV19	TGTGCCAGTAGTGAGCCGGGACAGCCCTACGAGCAGTACTTC	CASSEPGQPYEQYF